This T cell receptor beta chain is from a study of cytomegalovirus exposure and HLA in healthy donors. Study overall: A preliminary data release comprised tens of millions of unique TCRs obtained from HLA-typed donors.

About this clone itself: The antigen is unknown.

Study-wide results and limits: Published work reported that the classifier diagnosed cytomegalovirus status with high specificity and sensitivity. Some V segments could not be told apart, so they were left out, TRBV6-2 and TRBV6-3 among them.

Germline lookup yields CDR1 MDHEN and CDR2 SYDVKM. CDR3 length: 15 amino acids. Trimming took off 4 bases at V and 0 bases at J, with 10 bases between the two ends. Primers included in the PCR were 60 Vbeta and 13 Jbeta primers. As processed by the authors: The authors later counted 70 million to 85 million unique TCR beta chains, 9 million to 14 million of them shared. The protocol was immunoSEQ multiplex PCR, while the TCRdb copy is restricted to in-frame clones and leaves out a portion. V and J calls and clone size follow that table, whereas D and trimming were derived from the DNA. This listing includes tens of thousands of clones.

The V gene is TRBV28, the J gene TRBJ1-3; D gene uncertain. This clonotype was obtained from a female donor in good health and CMV-seropositive. The sequenced sample consisted of PBMCs. CDR3 sequence: CASSSTVNSGNTIYF. The CDR3 bases are TGTGCCAGCAGTTCCACGGTGAACTCTGGAAACACCATATATTTT.